Listed here are 25 T cell receptor beta chains from one sample, sequenced in a study of blood T cell repertoires in COVID-19 (dated by TCRdb to the early 2020s). Library prep was done by the immunoSEQ multiplex PCR assay. TCRdb took over this immuneACCESS table, retaining in-frame rearrangements with V and J assigned. Such tables are incomplete; in checked studies, under half of the missing clones stem from an unresolved V gene, and the remainder is unexplained. The sample includes 310,000 or so clones, with over 80% observed a single time. The top ten clones comprise around 9.9% of the sample. Material for sequencing was peripheral blood. The source of these receptors is a man aged 25 to 45 with COVID-19, enrolled during active disease.

CDR3 nucleotides: TGTGCCATCAGGGCCGAGGGCCAGGGGGCAGAGAGCTATGGCTACACCTTC. Its translation is CAIRAEGQGAESYGYTF. The V and J genes are TRBV10-3 and TRBJ1-2; 8 bases match TRBD1. This CDR3 comprises 17 residues. Trimming removed 6 bases from V and 4 bases from J; junction bases left unmatched: 16. Germline CDR1 and CDR2: ENHRY and SYGVKD.

This clone has a single count. The chain recombines TRBV7-8 with TRBJ2-1; TRBD2 agrees at 9 bases. Germline V CDR1 and CDR2: SGHVS, FQNEAQ. J lost 9 bases, V lost 1 base, and 10 bases had no gene match. CDR3 length: 16 residues. CDR3 in DNA: TGTGCCAGCAGCTTAGGTATAGCGGGAGTTGTAAGTGAGCAGTTCTTC. Translation: CASSLGIAGVVSEQFF.

The rearrangement uses TRBV19 and TRBJ1-6; 7 nucleotides align to TRBD1. With V trimmed by 6 bases and J by 4 bases, 9 bases remained unmatched. CDR3 length: 16 residues. CDR1 is LNHDA, CDR2 SQIVND, per germline (reference sequence). The CDR3 region is CASRRGQAEYNSPLHF. The CDR3 coding sequence is TGTGCCAGTAGGAGAGGACAGGCAGAGTATAATTCACCCCTCCACTTT.

This clone came up a few times. For the CDR3, the DNA is TGTGCCAGCAGCTTCCAGGGGGGCGCTGGAAACACCATATATTTT. It codes for CASSFQGGAGNTIYF. J is TRBJ1-3 and V is TRBV5-5; TRBD1 matches at 7 bases. Trimming cost V 2 bases and J 2 bases; bases outside gene matches: 4. Germline CDR1 SGHKS, CDR2 YYEKEE (reference sequence). The CDR3 sequence is 15 residues long.

This chain connects TRBV9 to TRBJ2-5, with a tentative D call TRBD1 (6 bases). The CDR3 has 16 residues. Germline CDR1 SGDLS, CDR2 YYNGEE. V lost 2 bases to trimming and J lost 5 bases, with 19 bases between them. CDR3 region: CASSVRSGQPRETQYF. CDR3 bases: TGTGCCAGCAGCGTCCGGAGTGGACAGCCCCGGGAGACCCAGTACTTC.

This chain connects TRBV19 to TRBJ1-2; 9 nucleotides agree with TRBD1. V lost 4 bases to trimming and J lost 8 bases; unmatched junction nucleotides: 8. Germline CDR1 LNHDA, CDR2 SQIVND (reference sequence). This CDR3 contains 14 residues. In DNA, the CDR3 is TGTGCCAGTAGTACAGGACAGGGGTTTTGGGGCTACACCTTC. It specifies CASSTGQGFWGYTF.

The chain has TRBV4-2 and TRBJ2-5; 10 bases line up with TRBD1. The CDR3 is made up of 15 amino acids. The germline V gene has CDR1 LGHNA and CDR2 YNFKEQ. Unmatched junction bases numbered 4, after V lost 5 bases and J lost 1 base. CDR3 DNA: TGTGCCAGCAGCTACCGGGACAGGGGCCAAGAGACCCAGTACTTC. It is translated as CASSYRDRGQETQYF.

The chain has TRBV12-3 or TRBV12-4 and TRBJ1-3; D gene uncertain. The CDR3 has 12 residues. The V end was cut by 3 bases, the J end by 9 bases, with 9 bases between. CDR3 protein: CASSFRLSTIYF. CDR3 nucleotides: TGTGCCAGCAGTTTTAGATTGAGCACCATATATTTT.

This chain joins TRBV28 and TRBJ2-7; 8 bases align to TRBD2. The germline V gene encodes CDR1 MDHEN and CDR2 SYDVKM. The CDR3 totals 15 residues. Trimming took 3 bases from V and 6 from J; bases not matched to a gene: 10. In nucleotides, the CDR3 is TGTGCCAGCAGTTTTGGACTAGCTTCCACGGGCGAGCAGTACTTC. It is translated as CASSFGLASTGEQYF.

V is TRBV6-5 and J is TRBJ1-2, with 11 positions matching TRBD1. Germline assignment: CDR1 MNHEY and CDR2 SVGAGI. J was trimmed by 13 bases and V by 4 bases; bases with no gene match: 8. The length of the CDR3 is 13 residues. The CDR3 nucleotides are TGTGCCAGCAGTTTTCCCGGGACAGGGGGGACCACCTTC. Residues: CASSFPGTGGTTF.

This clone was seen a handful of times. The chain links TRBV15 to TRBJ1-2; 10 bases are a match to TRBD1. Germline V gene data show CDR1 as LNHNV and CDR2 as YYDKDF (reference sequence). This CDR3 has 15 amino acids. With 5 bases clipped from V and 8 bases from J, the junction kept 11 bases outside the gene matches. For the CDR3, the DNA is TGTGCCACCAGCGGACCCCCGGGACAGGGGCACGGCTACACCTTC. The encoded protein is CATSGPPGQGHGYTF.

This sequence joins TRBV7-9 and TRBJ2-1; TRBD2 agrees at 7 bases. The CDR3 extends over 13 amino acids. The junction had 4 bases not matched to a gene; V was cut back by 11 bases and J by 0 bases. The germline V gene has CDR1 SEHNR and CDR2 FQNEAQ (reference sequence). The CDR3 coding sequence is TGTGCCGCCGGGGGGAGCTCCTACAATGAGCAGTTCTTC. This sequence encodes CAAGGSSYNEQFF.

The rearrangement uses TRBV6-2 or TRBV6-3 and TRBJ2-4; TRBD1 aligns across 7 bases. The ends lost 6 bases at V and 3 bases at J; junction bases unmatched: 17. CDR1 MNHEY and CDR2 SVGEGT come from the germline V gene. This CDR3 contains 18 residues. The CDR3 protein is CASSPHGTAFFNKNIQYF. The CDR3 coding sequence is TGTGCCAGCAGCCCTCACGGGACAGCATTTTTCAACAAAAACATTCAGTACTTC.

V gene TRBV27 combines with J gene TRBJ1-5; no clear D. The CDR3 consists of 15 residues. V lost 2 bases, J lost 0 bases, and 8 bases lay in between. CDR1 MNHEY and CDR2 SMNVEV come from the germline V gene (reference sequence). The CDR3 spells CASSLVPYSNQPQHF. The CDR3 DNA reads TGTGCCAGCAGTTTAGTCCCCTATAGCAATCAGCCCCAGCATTTT.

V and J are TRBV5-6 and TRBJ2-1; 15 bases align to TRBD2. Germline CDR1 SGHDT, CDR2 YYEEEE. CDR3 length: 15 residues. The V segment lost 4 bases and the J segment 9 bases; nucleotides outside the gene matches: 5. DNA for the CDR3: TGTGCCAGCAGCGGACTAGCGGGAGGGGGTGGTGAGCAGTTCTTC. Translation: CASSGLAGGGGEQFF.

The J gene is TRBJ2-2, the V gene TRBV15; D gene unclear. The V end was cut by 0 bases, the J end by 6 bases, with 8 bases between. CDR1 is LNHNV and CDR2 is YYDKDF in the germline V gene (reference sequence). CDR3 length: 14 amino acids. The CDR3 here is CATSRDNGPGELFF. The CDR3, as DNA: TGTGCCACCAGCAGAGATAATGGGCCCGGGGAGCTGTTTTTT.

The chain joins TRBV18 to TRBJ1-2; 7 bases are a match to TRBD1. Germline trimming cut 6 bases from V and 3 bases from J; bases unmatched to any gene: 4. CDR1 and CDR2 (germline): KGHSH, LQKENI. The CDR3 runs 13 residues. The CDR3 here is CASSGDSDYGYTF. CDR3 DNA sequence: TGTGCCAGCTCTGGGGACAGCGACTATGGCTACACCTTC.

J is TRBJ2-2 and V is TRBV5-1, with 10 bases lining up with TRBD2. This CDR3 is built from 16 residues. Germline lookup yields CDR1 SGHRS and CDR2 YFSETQ. Losses at the gene ends were 3 bases for V and 5 bases for J; bases not matched to a gene: 7. CDR3 sequence (DNA): TGCGCCAGCAGCTGGCCCCTAGCGGGAGTGACCGGGGAGCTGTTTTTT. It yields the protein CASSWPLAGVTGELFF. Filled out from reference TRBV5-1 and TRBJ2-2, the complete variable domain reads KAGVTQTPRYLIKTRGQQVTLSCSPISGHRSVSWYQQTPGQGLQFLFEYFSETQRNKGNFPGRFSGRQFSNSRSEMNVSTLELGDSALYLCASSWPLAGVTGELFFGEGSRLTVL.

The chain couples TRBV6-2 or TRBV6-3 to TRBJ2-4; D is perhaps TRBD1 (5 bases). Germline lookup yields CDR1 MNHEY and CDR2 SVGEGT. CDR3 length: 13 residues. The ends were cut back, 3 bases at V and 9 bases at J, with 12 bases in the middle. The CDR3 loop is CASSYQGGSIQYF. The CDR3 DNA reads TGTGCCAGCAGTTATCAGGGTGGGTCCATTCAGTACTTC.

The V and J genes are TRBV7-6 and TRBJ2-1; 7 bases fit TRBD2. The junction had 12 bases not matched to a gene; V was cut back by 2 bases and J by 2 bases. Germline CDR1 SGHVS, CDR2 FNYEAQ. The CDR3 loop spans 18 amino acids. CDR3 bases: TGTGCCAGCAGCTTAACACGCGGGGAGGGTAGCCCCTACAATGAGCAGTTCTTC. This codes for CASSLTRGEGSPYNEQFF.

For this clone: Other nucleotide sequences from this sample produce the same CDR3. The chain joins TRBV7-2 to TRBJ1-5; maybe TRBD1 (5 bases). The germline V gene has CDR1 SGHTA and CDR2 FQGNSA. This CDR3 is built from 15 residues. Trimming stripped 1 base from V and 6 bases from J, with 13 bases between. The CDR3 DNA reads as TGTGCCAGCAGCTTAGTTTGGCAGGGTGGTCAGCCCCAGCATTTT. It specifies CASSLVWQGGQPQHF. The variable domain in full, completed from reference TRBV7-2 and TRBJ1-5, reads GAGVSQSPSNKVTEKGKDVELRCDPISGHTALYWYRQSLGQGLEFLIYFQGNSAPDKSGLPSDRFSAERTGGSVSTLTIQRTQQEDSAVYLCASSLVWQGGQPQHFGDGTRLSIL.

V gene TRBV9 combines with J gene TRBJ2-1, with 8 bases fitting TRBD2. Per the germline V gene, CDR1 is SGDLS and CDR2 is YYNGEE. V shed 4 bases, J shed 7 bases, and the junction held 13 bases outside the gene matches. The CDR3 extends over 16 amino acids. This CDR3 is CASSKRVLAGGNEQFF. CDR3 DNA: TGTGCCAGCAGCAAAAGAGTTCTGGCGGGAGGAAATGAGCAGTTCTTC.

The rearrangement joins TRBV27 to TRBJ2-7; 11 bases map to TRBD2. Germline-derived CDR1 and CDR2 are MNHEY and SMNVEV (reference sequence). The CDR3 sequence is 15 residues long. After removal of 5 bases from V and 6 bases from J, the junction contained 9 bases not matched to a gene. The CDR3 DNA is TGTGCCAGCAGTCCCCTGACTAGCGGGGAGGGCGAGCAGTACTTC. Translating it yields CASSPLTSGEGEQYF.

The chain links TRBV5-1 to TRBJ2-3; weak D call: TRBD2 (5 bases). The V end was cut by 2 bases, the J end by 8 bases, with 12 bases between. Germline loops: CDR1 SGHRS, CDR2 YFSETQ. This CDR3 has 13 amino acids. The chain's CDR3 is CASSFGGSGTQYF. The CDR3 DNA is TGCGCCAGCAGCTTTGGAGGTTCAGGTACGCAGTATTTT. The variable domain in full, with the rest retrieved from reference TRBV5-1 and TRBJ2-3, is KAGVTQTPRYLIKTRGQQVTLSCSPISGHRSVSWYQQTPGQGLQFLFEYFSETQRNKGNFPGRFSGRQFSNSRSEMNVSTLELGDSALYLCASSFGGSGTQYFGPGTRLTVL.

The chain carries TRBV7-2 and TRBJ2-7; the match to TRBD1 covers 7 bases. In germline, CDR1 is SGHTA, CDR2 FQGNSA. The V and J ends lost 2 bases and 1 base, in that order; junction bases with no gene match: 14. The CDR3 sequence is 18 residues long. The chain's CDR3 is CASSLFGAGTVGSYEQYF. The CDR3 DNA reads TGTGCCAGCAGCTTATTTGGGGCTGGGACAGTTGGGTCCTACGAGCAGTACTTC.